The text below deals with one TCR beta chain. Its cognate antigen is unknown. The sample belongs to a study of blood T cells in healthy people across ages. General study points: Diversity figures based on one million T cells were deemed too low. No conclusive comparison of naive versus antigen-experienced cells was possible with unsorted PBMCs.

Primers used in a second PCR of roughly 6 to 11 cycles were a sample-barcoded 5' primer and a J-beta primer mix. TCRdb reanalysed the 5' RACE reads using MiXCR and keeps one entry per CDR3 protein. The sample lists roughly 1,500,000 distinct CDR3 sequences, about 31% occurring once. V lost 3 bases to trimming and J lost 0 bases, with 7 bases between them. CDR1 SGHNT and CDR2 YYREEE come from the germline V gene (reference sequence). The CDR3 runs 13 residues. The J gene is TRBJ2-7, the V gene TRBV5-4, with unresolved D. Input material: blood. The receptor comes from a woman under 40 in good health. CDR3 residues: CASSSPLSYEQYF. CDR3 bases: TGTGCCAGCAGCTCCCCCCTCTCCTACGAGCAGTACTTC. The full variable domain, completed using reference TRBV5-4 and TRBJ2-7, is ETGVTQSPTHLIKTRGQQVTLRCSSQSGHNTVSWYQQALGQGPQFIFQYYREEENGRGNFPPRFSGLQFPNYSSELNVNALELDDSALYLCASSSPLSYEQYFGPGTRLTVT.